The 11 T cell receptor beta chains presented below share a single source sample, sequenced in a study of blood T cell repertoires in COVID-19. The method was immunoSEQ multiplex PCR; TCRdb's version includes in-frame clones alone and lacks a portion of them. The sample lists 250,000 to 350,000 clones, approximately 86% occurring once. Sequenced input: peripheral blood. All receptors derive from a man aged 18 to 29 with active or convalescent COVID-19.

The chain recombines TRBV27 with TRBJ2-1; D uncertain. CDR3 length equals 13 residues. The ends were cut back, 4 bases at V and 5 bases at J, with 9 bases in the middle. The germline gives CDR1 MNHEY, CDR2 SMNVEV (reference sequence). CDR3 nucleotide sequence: TGTGCCAGCAGTTCCCCTCTCCACAATGAGCAGTTCTTC. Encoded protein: CASSSPLHNEQFF.

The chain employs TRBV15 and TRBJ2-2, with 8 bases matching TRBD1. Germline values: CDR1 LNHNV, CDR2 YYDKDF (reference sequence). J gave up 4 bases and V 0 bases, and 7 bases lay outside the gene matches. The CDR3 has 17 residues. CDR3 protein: CATSRDLRTGPTGELFF. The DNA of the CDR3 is TGTGCCACCAGCAGAGATTTGAGGACAGGGCCCACCGGGGAGCTGTTTTTT.

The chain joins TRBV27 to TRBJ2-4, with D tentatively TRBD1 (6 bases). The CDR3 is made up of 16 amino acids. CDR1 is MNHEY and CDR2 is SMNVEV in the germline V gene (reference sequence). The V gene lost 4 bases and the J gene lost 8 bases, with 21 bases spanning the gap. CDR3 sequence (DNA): TGTGCCAGCAGTTCGGGTGTGGGGGCAGGGTTATACATTCAGTACTTC. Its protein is CASSSGVGAGLYIQYF.

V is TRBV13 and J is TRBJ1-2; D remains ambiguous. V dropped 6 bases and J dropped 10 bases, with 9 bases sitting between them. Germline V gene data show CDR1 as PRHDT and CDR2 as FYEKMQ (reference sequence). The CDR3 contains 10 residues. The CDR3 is CASRMTDYTF. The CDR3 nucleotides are TGTGCCAGCAGGATGACTGACTACACCTTC.

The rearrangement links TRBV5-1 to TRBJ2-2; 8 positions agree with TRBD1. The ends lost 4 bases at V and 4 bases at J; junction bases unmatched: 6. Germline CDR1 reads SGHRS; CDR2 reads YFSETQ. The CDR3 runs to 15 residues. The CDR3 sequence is CASSMGQVGTGELFF. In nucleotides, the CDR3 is TGCGCCAGCAGCATGGGACAGGTGGGCACCGGGGAGCTGTTTTTT.

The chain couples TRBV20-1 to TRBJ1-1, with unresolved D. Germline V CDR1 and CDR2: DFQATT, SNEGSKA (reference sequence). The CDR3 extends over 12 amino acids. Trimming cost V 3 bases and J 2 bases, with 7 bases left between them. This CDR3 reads CSASSVNTEAFF. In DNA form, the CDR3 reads TGCAGTGCTAGTTCTGTAAACACTGAAGCTTTCTTT.

The CDR3 bases are TGTGCCAGCAGTTGGTGGCAGGGCGGATCACCCCTCCACTTT. This translates into CASSWWQGGSPLHF. This chain connects TRBV6-5 to TRBJ1-6, with a tentative D call TRBD1 (5 bases). Germline assignment: CDR1 MNHEY and CDR2 SVGAGI. The CDR3 covers 14 residues. Trimming took off 4 bases at V and 10 bases at J, with 14 bases between the two ends.

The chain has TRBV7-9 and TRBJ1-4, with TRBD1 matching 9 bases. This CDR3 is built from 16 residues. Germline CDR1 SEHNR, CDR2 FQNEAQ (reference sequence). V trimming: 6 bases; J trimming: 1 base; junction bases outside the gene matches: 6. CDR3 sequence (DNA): TGTGCCAGCAGACGACTGGACAGGGGAACTAATGAAAAACTGTTTTTT. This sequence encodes CASRRLDRGTNEKLFF.

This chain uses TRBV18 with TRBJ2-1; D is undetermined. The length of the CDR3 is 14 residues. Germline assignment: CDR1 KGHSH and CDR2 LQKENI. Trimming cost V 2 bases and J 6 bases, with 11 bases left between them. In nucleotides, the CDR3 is TGTGCCAGCTCACCAAACAGAATTCTCAATGAGCAGTTCTTC. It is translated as CASSPNRILNEQFF.

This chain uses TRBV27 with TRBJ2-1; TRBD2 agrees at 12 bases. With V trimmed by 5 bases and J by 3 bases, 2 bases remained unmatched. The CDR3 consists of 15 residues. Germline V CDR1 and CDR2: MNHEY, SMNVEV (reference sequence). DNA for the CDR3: TGTGCCAGCAGTGGACTAGCGGGAAACTACAATGAGCAGTTCTTC. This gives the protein CASSGLAGNYNEQFF.

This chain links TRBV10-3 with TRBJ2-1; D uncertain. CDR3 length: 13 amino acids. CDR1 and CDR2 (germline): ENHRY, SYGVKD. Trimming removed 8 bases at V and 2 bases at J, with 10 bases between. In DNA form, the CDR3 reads TGTGCCATCGGCCCTGAAACCTACAATGAGCAGTTCTTC. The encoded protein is CAIGPETYNEQFF.